This T cell receptor (beta chain) was captured in a study of blood T cell repertoires in COVID-19. Trimming removed 2 bases from V and 10 bases from J, with 9 bases in between. CDR1 WNHNN and CDR2 SYGVQD come from the germline V gene (reference sequence). The CDR3 covers 13 residues. The authors' processing: Estimated nucleated cell counts came from reference gene primer amplification. The assay was immunoSEQ multiplex PCR, and TCRdb's table has in-frame clones only and misses some. From that table come the V and J calls and clone size; the DNA was used to work out D and trimming. The sample gives tens of thousands of clones, around 85% of which show up once; about two fifths is in the top ten.

The specimen sequenced was peripheral blood. The receptor's source is a man in his sixties with active or convalescent COVID-19. V usage is TRBV10-1 and J usage is TRBJ1-6; the D is unclear. The CDR3 nucleotides read TGCGCCAGCAGTGAGGGTGTCGGGTCACCCCTCCACTTT. Residues: CASSEGVGSPLHF.